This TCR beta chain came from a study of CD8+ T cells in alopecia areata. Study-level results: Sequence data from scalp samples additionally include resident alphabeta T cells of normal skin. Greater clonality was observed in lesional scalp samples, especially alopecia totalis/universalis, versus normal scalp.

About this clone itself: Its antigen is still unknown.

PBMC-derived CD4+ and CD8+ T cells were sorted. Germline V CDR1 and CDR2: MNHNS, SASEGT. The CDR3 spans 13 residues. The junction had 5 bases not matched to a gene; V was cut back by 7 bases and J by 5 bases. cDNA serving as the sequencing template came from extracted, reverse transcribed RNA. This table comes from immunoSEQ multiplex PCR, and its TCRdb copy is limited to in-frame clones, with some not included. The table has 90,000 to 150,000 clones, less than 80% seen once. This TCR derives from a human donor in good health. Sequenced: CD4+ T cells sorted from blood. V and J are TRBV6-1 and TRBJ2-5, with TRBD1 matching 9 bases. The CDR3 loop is CASKGQGWETQYF. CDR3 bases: TGTGCCAGCAAGGGACAGGGATGGGAGACCCAGTACTTC.